This is a list of T cell receptor beta chains from one sample in a study of blood T cell repertoires in COVID-19. TCRdb's table, derived via immunoSEQ multiplex PCR, lists solely in-frame clones and lacks some. The repertoire includes 250,000 to 350,000 clones, around 85% of them detected once, and around 4.2% sits in the top ten. Source material: peripheral blood. The receptor set was obtained from a woman between 50 and 59 years old with active or convalescent COVID-19. Each CDR3 is given with its conserved first and last residue. The D gene is left open where the match is weak. The size of a clone is reported for some rows only, either as once, few or many, or as a class for expanded clones.

13	TRBV28	TRBJ1-2	.	.	TGTGCCAGCAGTCCAGGGACAATGAGGGGCTACACCTTC	CASSPGTMRGYTF
15	TRBV28	TRBJ2-7	TRBD1	.	TGTGCCAGCAGTCCGGCCGGACAGGGCCCCTACGAGCAGTACTTC	CASSPAGQGPYEQYF
19	TRBV4-1	TRBJ2-3	TRBD1	.	TGCGCCAGCAGCGTGGGACAGGGGTCTGGCGGCTCAAGCACAGATACGCAGTATTTT	CASSVGQGSGGSSTDTQYF
11	TRBV30	TRBJ2-7	.	.	TGTGCCTGCTCAGGGGAGGGCGAGCAGTACTTC	CACSGEGEQYF
16	TRBV7-9	TRBJ1-1	TRBD1	.	TGTGCCAGCAGCGCGAGCTCCCACCAGGGGGCATTTGAAGCTTTCTTT	CASSASSHQGAFEAFF
13	TRBV10-3	TRBJ1-2	TRBD1	.	TGTGCCATCAGGAGGGACAGCGACTATGGCTACACCTTC	CAIRRDSDYGYTF
15	TRBV11-3	TRBJ2-5	.	.	TGTGCCAGCAGCTTACAAGGCAGGCGCGGGGAGACCCAGTACTTC	CASSLQGRRGETQYF
20	TRBV5-1	TRBJ2-1	TRBD2	once	TGCGCCAGCTCTTCTAGGGGAGGGAGACTAGCGGGAGTCCCCTACAATGAGCAGTTCTTC	CASSSRGGRLAGVPYNEQFF
12	TRBV29-1	TRBJ1-1	.	.	TGCAGCGTTGAGGCGGCGAACACTGAAGCTTTCTTT	CSVEAANTEAFF
16	TRBV9	TRBJ1-3	.	.	TGTGCCAGCAGCGTAGGGGGCCCAGGGGTTGGAAACACCATATATTTT	CASSVGGPGVGNTIYF
15	TRBV18	TRBJ2-1	TRBD2	.	TGTGCCAGCTCACCATCGGGGCGGGAGGTCCGGGAGCAGTTCTTC	CASSPSGREVREQFF
14	TRBV6-2/TRBV6-3	TRBJ2-2	.	.	TGTGCCAGCAGTTATAGCGGGAACACCGGGGAGCTGTTTTTT	CASSYSGNTGELFF
16	TRBV20-1	TRBJ2-7	.	.	TGCAGTGCTAGTCCCTCGACTCCCCGGGGTTCCTACGAGCAGTACTTC	CSASPSTPRGSYEQYF
16	TRBV13	TRBJ2-7	.	.	TGTGCCAGCAGCTTAGGTTATCAGGGGAGTGTCCACGAGCAGTACTTC	CASSLGYQGSVHEQYF
15	TRBV11-2	TRBJ2-7	TRBD2	.	TGTGCCAGCAGCTTGGCTAGCGGCCTTTCCTACGAGCAGTACTTC	CASSLASGLSYEQYF
18	TRBV18	TRBJ1-3	.	.	TGTGCCAGCTCACCGGGACTCAGTGGGATCCTCTCTGGAAACACCATATATTTT	CASSPGLSGILSGNTIYF
14	TRBV6-5	TRBJ1-1	.	.	TGTGCCAGCAGTTCTTATGGCGGGAGAAATCGAGCTTTCTTT	CASSSYGGRNRAFF
15	TRBV2	TRBJ2-7	.	.	TGTGCCAGCAGTGAAGGGGCAGGTGAGCCCTACGAGCAGTACTTC	CASSEGAGEPYEQYF
16	TRBV2	TRBJ2-1	.	once	TGTGCCAGCAGTGAAGGGGTAGCGCCCTCCTACAATGAGCAGTTCTTC	CASSEGVAPSYNEQFF
14	TRBV19	TRBJ1-2	TRBD1	.	TGTGCCAGTAGTATTGGGACAGCTAACTATGGCTACACCTTC	CASSIGTANYGYTF
17	TRBV11-2	TRBJ1-6	.	.	TGTGCCAGCAGCCCGTCACGGGGGGGGTTCGGCAATTCACCCCTCCACTTT	CASSPSRGGFGNSPLHF
18	TRBV9	TRBJ2-3	TRBD2	.	TGTGCCAGCAGCGCCCCCGGGACTAGCGGCCTGAGCACAGATACGCAGTATTTT	CASSAPGTSGLSTDTQYF
11	TRBV20-1	TRBJ1-6	.	.	TGCAGTGCCGACAGGAATTCACCCCTCCACTTT	CSADRNSPLHF
14	TRBV6-6	TRBJ1-1	.	once	TGTGCCAGCAGTAAGGGTGGGGGGGCTTCTGAAGCTTTCTTT	CASSKGGGASEAFF
15	TRBV15	TRBJ2-2	.	.	TGTGCCACCAGCAGAGAACTGGCGAACACCGGGGAGCTGTTTTTT	CATSRELANTGELFF
15	TRBV5-6	TRBJ2-3	.	.	TGTGCCAGCAGCTTGTTCGACTGGCGCACAGATACGCAGTATTTT	CASSLFDWRTDTQYF
13	TRBV7-9	TRBJ1-3	TRBD1	.	TGTGCCAGCCGGACAGGGGCAGGAAACACCATATATTTT	CASRTGAGNTIYF
16	TRBV29-1	TRBJ2-7	.	.	TGCAGCGTTGAAGGACACCATCTCGACCGCCGAAGCGAGCAGTACTTC	CSVEGHHLDRRSEQYF
16	TRBV5-1	TRBJ1-4	TRBD1	once	TGCGCCAGCGGGTTAAGGGTGGGACAGTCTAATGAAAAACTGTTTTTT	CASGLRVGQSNEKLFF
14	TRBV19	TRBJ1-5	.	.	TGTGCCAGTGGCCAAACAGGGAAGTTCCAGCCCCAGCATTTT	CASGQTGKFQPQHF
15	TRBV7-9	TRBJ2-1	.	.	TGTGCCAGCAGCTCATTGCGGTTCTTCTACAATGAGCAGTTCTTC	CASSSLRFFYNEQFF
14	TRBV7-9	TRBJ2-1	TRBD2	.	TGTGCCAGCAGCCGGGGGGACCCAGGCAATGAGCAGTTCTTC	CASSRGDPGNEQFF